The following is a TCR beta chain sequence with its context. The data derive from a study of shared clonotypes between healthy human individuals. Profiled with immunoSEQ multiplex PCR; TCRdb holds only in-frame clones, not every one. The table has 550,000 to 700,000 clones, 73% seen once. The CDR3 is 13 amino acids. Deletions cut 0 bases from V and 10 bases from J, with 10 bases between. Looked up from germline, CDR1 is LNHNV and CDR2 is YYDKDF (reference sequence). The material sequenced was memory CD4+ T cells sorted from blood. Subset indicated: CD45RA-negative fraction. This rearrangement joins TRBV15 to TRBJ2-1, with D unresolved. The TCR comes from a woman in her twenties or thirties in good health. The CDR3 protein is CATSRDPGQEQFF. The CDR3 DNA is TGTGCCACCAGCAGAGATCCCGGGCAAGAGCAGTTCTTC.